Shown below are 29 T cell receptor beta chains from a single sample sequenced in a study of CD8+CD57+ T cells in acquired aplastic anemia. In patients chosen for sequencing, flow cytometry had shown CD8+CD57+ cell expansion. Investigators profiled TCR beta VDJ and CDR3 from genomic DNA template. From the reads, TCRdb called clonotypes with MiXCR, one entry per CDR3 protein. The sample holds hundreds of thousands of distinct CDR3 sequences, under 40% seen once. The sequencing input was sorted CD4+, CD8+, or CD8+CD57+ T cells (not recorded which) from PBMCs. These receptors were taken from a human donor with aplastic anemia.

The chain links TRBV12-3 or TRBV12-4 to TRBJ2-2; 10 bases line up with TRBD1. Trimming at V came to 7 bases and at J to 6 bases, leaving 11 bases not matched to a gene. The CDR3 is 16 amino acids. The DNA for the CDR3 is TGTGCCAGCATCGAGGACAGGGGGTACGGGGCCGGGGAGCTGTTTTTT. Its translation is CASIEDRGYGAGELFF.

This clonotype has a handful of counts. The J gene is TRBJ1-2, the V gene TRBV20-1; D is ambiguous. The CDR3 is 13 residues long. In germline, CDR1 is DFQATT, CDR2 SNEGSKA (reference sequence). Deletions cut 5 bases from V and 8 bases from J, with 18 bases between. Here the CDR3 DNA reads TGCAGTGCTGCCACGGGCTACCTGGGCGGCTACACCTTC. It is translated as CSAATGYLGGYTF.

This clonotype was counted ten times or more. The V and J genes are TRBV20-1 and TRBJ2-7, with a possible D match to TRBD1 (6 bases). V gave up 6 bases and J gave up 1 base, with 13 bases separating them. Germline CDR1 reads DFQATT; CDR2 reads SNEGSKA (reference sequence). This CDR3 contains 13 residues. CDR3 sequence: CSAAGQWSYEQYF. CDR3 DNA: TGCAGTGCCGCCGGACAGTGGTCCTACGAGCAGTACTTC.

This clonotype occurred many times. The chain recombines TRBV19 with TRBJ1-3; D call uncertain. Germline CDR1 is LNHDA and CDR2 is SQIVND (reference sequence). The CDR3 extends over 14 amino acids. The ends were cut back, 3 bases at V and 4 bases at J, with 10 bases in the middle. DNA for the CDR3: TGTGCCAGTAGTATTGGCGACTCAGGAAACACCATATATTTT. Translated: CASSIGDSGNTIYF.

A remark on this clonotype: At one boundary the junction diverges from the germline segment, which might be a read error. This chain connects TRBV7-9 to TRBJ2-7; 9 bases are a match to TRBD2. Germline loops: CDR1 SEHNR, CDR2 FQNEAQ (reference sequence). CDR3 size: 13 residues. CDR3 DNA: TGCATCAGCAGCTTGCGGGAGGGCTACGAGCAGTACTTC. This encodes CISSLREGYEQYF.

In the case of this clonotype: This is likely a read error, given that the CDR3 carries no conserved phenylalanine or tryptophan at its end. V usage is TRBV10-3 and J usage is TRBJ1-1; 9 positions agree with TRBD1. Germline V CDR1 and CDR2: ENHRY, SYGVKD. CDR3 length equals 19 residues. The ends lost 10 bases at V and 0 bases at J; junction bases unmatched: 21. CDR3 loop: CATLTTRRQGEGVNTEAFS. Here the CDR3 DNA reads TGTGCCACCTTAACGACCCGGAGACAGGGGGAAGGCGTGAACACTGAAGCTTTCTCT.

The chain employs TRBV20-1 and TRBJ2-3, with TRBD1 matching 10 bases. Germline V gene data show CDR1 as DFQATT and CDR2 as SNEGSKA (reference sequence). J gave up 4 bases and V 3 bases, and 7 bases lay outside the gene matches. The CDR3 has 15 amino acids. CDR3 loop: CSASLGQGWADTQYF. The CDR3 region has the DNA TGCAGTGCTAGCCTGGGACAGGGGTGGGCAGATACGCAGTATTTT.

This clonotype was observed many times. The V gene is TRBV11-2, the J gene TRBJ2-3, with D tentatively TRBD1 or TRBD2 (5 bases each). The germline CDR1 and CDR2 sequences are SGHAT and FQNNGV. The CDR3 spans 15 residues. V dropped 5 bases and J dropped 6 bases, with 18 bases sitting between them. The CDR3 loop is CASSPVGTSSDTQYF. For the CDR3, the DNA is TGTGCCAGCAGCCCGGTCGGGACGTCGAGCGATACGCAGTATTTT. Variable domain in full (rest from reference TRBV11-2 and TRBJ2-3): EAGVAQSPRYKIIEKRQSVAFWCNPISGHATLYWYQQILGQGPKLLIQFQNNGVVDDSQLPKDRFSAERLKGVDSTLKIQPAKLEDSAVYLCASSPVGTSSDTQYFGPGTRLTVL.

The chain has TRBV5-1 and TRBJ2-1; D is ambiguous. From germline, CDR1 is SGHRS and CDR2 YFSETQ. The CDR3 runs to 14 residues. Trimming shortened V by 2 bases and J by 6 bases, and 12 bases separated the two germline ends. For the CDR3, the DNA is TGCGCCAGCAGCTTTGTCCACAGTTCCAATGAGCAGTTCTTC. It is translated as CASSFVHSSNEQFF.

This clonotype turned up a few times. This may arise from a read error, as a much more abundant clone is one base away. The chain joins TRBV24-1 to TRBJ2-7; D is unclear. This CDR3 has 10 residues. Trimming removed 8 bases from V and 0 bases from J, with 1 base in between. CDR1 and CDR2 (germline): KGHDR, SFDVKD. The CDR3 region has the DNA TGTGCCACCAACTCCTACGAGCAGTACTTC. It is translated as CATNSYEQYF.

The rearrangement uses TRBV9 and TRBJ2-3, with 8 bases that match TRBD2. This CDR3 contains 14 residues. In germline, CDR1 is SGDLS, CDR2 YYNGEE. After removal of 7 bases from V and 2 bases from J, the junction contained 6 bases not matched to a gene. DNA of the CDR3: TGTGCCAGCCCAAGCGGGGGCTACACAGATACGCAGTATTTT. Amino acid sequence: CASPSGGYTDTQYF.

Turning to this clonotype: Sequence at one end of the junction differs from germline and may be a read error. The chain uses TRBV20-1 and TRBJ2-7; D is ambiguous. Per the germline V gene, CDR1 is DFQATT and CDR2 is SNEGSKA (reference sequence). The CDR3 length is 14 residues. CDR3 DNA: TGCAGTGCTGGAGAGATATTAGGGTTGGACGAGCAGTACTTC. Protein product: CSAGEILGLDEQYF.

This clonotype was observed many times. This chain joins TRBV7-2 and TRBJ1-1, with D uncertain. With 5 bases removed from V and 1 base from J, the gap between germline ends came to 2 bases. CDR3 length: 11 amino acids. The germline CDR1 and CDR2 sequences are SGHTA and FQGNSA. The CDR3 protein is CASSKNTEAFF. The CDR3 DNA reads TGTGCCAGCAGCAAGAACACTGAAGCTTTCTTT.

This clonotype was counted at least ten times. The CDR3 nucleotides read TGTGCCAGTTCGGAGGGGATCGGCTACACCTTC. It encodes CASSEGIGYTF. This chain connects TRBV19 to TRBJ1-2; the D gene is possibly TRBD1 (5 bases). Germline loops: CDR1 LNHDA, CDR2 SQIVND (reference sequence). CDR3 size: 11 residues. Trimming shortened V by 8 bases and J by 8 bases, and 12 bases separated the two germline ends.

This sequence joins TRBV5-1 and TRBJ1-1; D is possibly TRBD1 (5 bases). This CDR3 is 14 amino acids long. V lost 6 bases and J lost 4, with 16 bases in between. The V gene's germline CDR1 is SGHRS and CDR2 YFSETQ. The CDR3 bases are TGCGCCAGCACCCTGACAGCCTCGAGCACTGAAGCTTTCTTT. Its protein is CASTLTASSTEAFF.

This chain joins TRBV20-1 and TRBJ1-5; the D gene is possibly TRBD1 (6 bases). There are 15 residues in the CDR3. V dropped 3 bases and J dropped 2 bases, with 14 bases sitting between them. The V gene's germline CDR1 is DFQATT and CDR2 SNEGSKA (reference sequence). The CDR3 sequence: CSASPDRGGNQPQHF. In DNA form, the CDR3 reads TGCAGTGCTAGTCCGGACAGAGGTGGCAATCAGCCCCAGCATTTT.

This clonotype appeared many times. The chain combines TRBV24-1 with TRBJ1-1; D ambiguous. The germline V gene encodes CDR1 KGHDR and CDR2 SFDVKD. The CDR3 length is 11 residues. Deletions cut 6 bases from V and 4 bases from J, with 5 bases between. The CDR3 sequence: CATSLGTEAFF. Written as DNA, the CDR3 is TGTGCCACCAGTCTCGGCACTGAAGCTTTCTTT.

The chain carries TRBV2 and TRBJ2-7, with D unclear. Trimming cost V 1 base and J 2 bases, with 9 bases left between them. Germline assignment: CDR1 SNHLY and CDR2 FYNNEI. The CDR3 loop spans 14 amino acids. CDR3 coding DNA: TGTGCCAGCAGTGAAGGGTCCGGCCCCTACGAGCAGTACTTC. It is translated as CASSEGSGPYEQYF.

The chain recombines TRBV5-6 with TRBJ2-5; possibly TRBD1 for D (5 bases). CDR1 SGHDT and CDR2 YYEEEE come from the germline V gene. V was clipped by 0 bases and J by 1 base, with 13 bases between them. The CDR3 extends over 16 amino acids. CDR3 loop: CASSLGDSEPQETQYF. The CDR3 DNA follows: TGTGCCAGCAGCTTGGGAGACAGCGAACCCCAAGAGACCCAGTACTTC.

This clonotype has only a few counts. The germline gene is not matched at one end of the junction; a read error may be the cause. The rearrangement uses TRBV5-1 and TRBJ1-1; 7 bases map to TRBD1. The CDR3 is 13 amino acids. The germline CDR1 and CDR2 sequences are SGHRS and YFSETQ. The CDR3 region is CASSQTGLAEAFF. DNA for the CDR3: TGCGCCAGCAGCCAGACAGGGTTAGCTGAGGCTTTCTTT.

Concerning this clonotype itself: Since a much larger clone is just one base distant, this may be a read error. The V and J genes are TRBV7-8 and TRBJ1-3; D remains unclear. Germline CDR1 SGHVS, CDR2 FQNEAQ. The CDR3 loop spans 12 amino acids. The CDR3 sequence is CASGFSSNTIYF. The CDR3 nucleotides read TGTGCCAGCGGCTTTTCTTCAAACACCATATATTTT.

This clonotype was counted only a few times. J is TRBJ1-6 and V is TRBV12-3 or TRBV12-4, with 10 bases aligning to TRBD1. Germline trimming cut 7 bases from V and 9 bases from J; bases unmatched to any gene: 6. The CDR3 length is 14 residues. The CDR3 region is CASNAGTGVSPLHF. The DNA for the CDR3 is TGTGCCAGCAACGCCGGGACAGGGGTTTCACCCCTCCACTTT.

The chain joins TRBV20-1 to TRBJ1-4; D is possibly TRBD1 (5 bases). Germline V gives CDR1 DFQATT, CDR2 SNEGSKA (reference sequence). This CDR3 is built from 12 residues. Trimming left V 8 bases short and J 7 bases short, with 14 bases between. The CDR3 spells CSFSGHGEKLFF. The CDR3 bases are TGCAGTTTCTCAGGACACGGTGAAAAACTGTTTTTT.

The chain couples TRBV5-1 to TRBJ1-2, with 12 bases matching TRBD1. J lost 12 bases, V lost 1 base, and 10 bases had no gene match. Germline V gene lookup returns CDR1 SGHRS and CDR2 YFSETQ. The CDR3 loop spans 15 amino acids. This CDR3 reads CASSLPGQGAKGHTF. The CDR3 DNA sequence: TGCGCCAGCAGCTTGCCGGGACAGGGGGCTAAAGGCCACACCTTC.

The rearrangement joins TRBV20-1 to TRBJ2-1; a possible D gene is TRBD1 (6 bases). Trimming left V 5 bases short and J 2 bases short, with 13 bases between. The CDR3 is 14 amino acids. Germline CDR1 reads DFQATT; CDR2 reads SNEGSKA (reference sequence). The CDR3: CSAYTGTPYNEQFF. The CDR3 DNA is TGCAGTGCTTACACCGGGACACCCTACAATGAGCAGTTCTTC.

The rearrangement uses TRBV2 and TRBJ1-2; 9 bases are a match to TRBD1. Looked up from germline, CDR1 is SNHLY and CDR2 is FYNNEI. The CDR3 has 16 amino acids. J gave up 4 bases and V 7 bases, and 13 bases lay outside the gene matches. The CDR3 bases are TGTGCCAGCAAGAGTGGGCGGGGACAGGGTGGCTATGGCTACACCTTC. This translates into CASKSGRGQGGYGYTF.

The chain has TRBV29-1 and TRBJ2-7; 9 bases align to TRBD1. V shed 6 bases, J shed 6 bases, and the junction held 6 bases outside the gene matches. The CDR3 spans 12 residues. Germline values: CDR1 SQVTM, CDR2 ANQGSEA. The CDR3, as DNA: TGCAGCGTCCAGGGACAGGGCTCCGAGCAGTACTTC. This encodes CSVQGQGSEQYF.

This clonotype was counted at least ten times. The genes are TRBV20-1 and TRBJ1-2; the D gene is possibly TRBD1 (5 bases). The CDR3 loop spans 12 amino acids. CDR1 and CDR2 from the germline V gene are DFQATT and SNEGSKA (reference sequence). V shed 3 bases and J shed 8 bases, with 13 bases lying between them. For the CDR3, the DNA is TGCAGTGCTAGTGGGACGGGTATGGGCTACACCTTC. Protein: CSASGTGMGYTF.

As for this clonotype: Given a much more abundant clone one base away, this may be a read error. The chain links TRBV7-6 to TRBJ2-1; TRBD1 aligns across 10 bases. With V trimmed by 8 bases and J by 6 bases, 4 bases remained unmatched. The V gene's germline CDR1 is SGHVS and CDR2 FNYEAQ. CDR3 size: 13 residues. The chain's CDR3 is CASGWTGGNEQFF. The CDR3 bases are TGTGCCAGCGGCTGGACAGGGGGCAATGAGCAGTTCTTC.